A single sample is the source of the 4 T cell receptor beta chains below, sequenced in a study of T cells in Graves' hyperthyroidism and ophthalmopathy. Amplification yielded TCR beta CDR3 regions, with RNA transcripts as the source. TCR CDR3 underwent first-round RT-PCR with the HTBI primer set. TCRdb reanalysed the multiplex PCR reads using MiXCR and keeps one entry per CDR3 protein. The table records about 700,000 distinct CDR3 sequences, less than 15% of them present only once. Sequencing was done on a sample of blood. These TCRs come from a woman between 18 and 29 years old with Graves' hyperthyroidism.

V gene TRBV29-1 combines with J gene TRBJ2-1; the match to TRBD2 covers 7 bases. The CDR3 runs 13 residues. V lost 7 bases and J lost 5; bases outside the gene matches: 8. The germline V gene has CDR1 SQVTM and CDR2 ANQGSEA. The CDR3 nucleotides read TGCAGCGGGGAGGGCGGGACGAACAATGAGCAGTTCTTC. This translates into CSGEGGTNNEQFF.

This clonotype has at least ten counts. The chain has TRBV7-2 and TRBJ2-1; 7 bases are a match to TRBD2. V lost 0 bases, J lost 5 bases, and 13 bases stayed unmatched. The CDR3 has 18 amino acids. Per the germline V gene, CDR1 is SGHTA and CDR2 is FQGNSA. CDR3: CASSLALVGASGNNEQFF. As DNA, the CDR3 is TGTGCCAGCAGCTTAGCGTTGGTCGGAGCTAGCGGAAACAATGAGCAGTTCTTC.

This clonotype occurred many times. DNA for the CDR3: TGTGCCAGCAGTTACTCGAGTTATCGGAGTGGATCTAACTATGGCTACACCTTC. It specifies CASSYSSYRSGSNYGYTF. The gene calls are TRBV6-5 and TRBJ1-2; no reliable D call. CDR3 length: 18 residues. The germline V gene encodes CDR1 MNHEY and CDR2 SVGAGI. V was pared by 0 bases and J by 0 bases, with 17 bases between.

This clonotype was observed a few times. The chain joins TRBV27 to TRBJ2-1; the D gene is possibly TRBD2 (6 bases). Between the trimmed V and J ends, which lost 3 bases and 0 bases, there was a span of 15 bases. The CDR3 is made up of 17 amino acids. CDR1 and CDR2 from the germline V gene are MNHEY and SMNVEV (reference sequence). This chain's CDR3 is CASSFYLFGSSYNEQFF. CDR3 nucleotide sequence: TGTGCCAGCAGTTTCTATCTCTTCGGGAGCTCCTACAATGAGCAGTTCTTC.